Listed here is a single T cell receptor beta chain. Authors' data handling: By means of reference gene primer amplification, nucleated cell counts were estimated. TCRdb keeps only in-frame clones here, not all; method: immunoSEQ multiplex PCR. The DNA gave D and trimming, while V, J and clone size come from that table. In the table there are about 210,000 clones, around 80% of which are singletons. The data stem from a study of blood T cell repertoires in COVID-19. Study as a whole: Acute and convalescent COVID-19 specimens originated in the United States, Italy and Spain.

Unmatched junction bases numbered 14, after V lost 5 bases and J lost 4 bases. There are 19 residues in the CDR3. From germline, CDR1 is SGHTA and CDR2 FQGTGA. This sequence originates from a man aged 45-65 years with active or convalescent COVID-19. The chain joins TRBV7-3 to TRBJ2-2; TRBD2 aligns across 12 bases. The sample taken for sequencing was peripheral blood. The DNA of the CDR3 is TGTGCCAGCAGCGCACCGACTAGCGGGAGAAGCCCCAGCACCGGGGAGCTGTTTTTT. It encodes CASSAPTSGRSPSTGELFF. Complete variable domain (other parts from reference TRBV7-3 and TRBJ2-2): GAGVSQTPSNKVTEKGKYVELRCDPISGHTALYWYRQSLGQGPEFLIYFQGTGAADDSGLPNDRFFAVRPEGSVSTLKIQRTERGDSAVYLCASSAPTSGRSPSTGELFFGEGSRLTVL.